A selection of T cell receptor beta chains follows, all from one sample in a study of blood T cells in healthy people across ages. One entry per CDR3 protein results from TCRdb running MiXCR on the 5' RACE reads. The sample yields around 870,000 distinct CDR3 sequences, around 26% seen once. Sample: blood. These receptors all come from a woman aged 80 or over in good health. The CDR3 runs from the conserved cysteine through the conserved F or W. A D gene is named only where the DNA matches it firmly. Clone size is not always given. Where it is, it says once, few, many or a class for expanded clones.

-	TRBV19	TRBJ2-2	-	CASTGSTEELFF	TGTGCCAGTACGGGGTCGACGGAGGAGCTGTTTTTT
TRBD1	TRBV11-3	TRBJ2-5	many	CASSSDREKETQYF	TGTGCCAGCAGCTCGGACAGGGAAAAAGAGACCCAGTACTTC
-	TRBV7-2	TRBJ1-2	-	CASSLAQGTYGYTF	TGTGCCAGCAGCTTAGCACAGGGAACCTATGGCTACACCTTC
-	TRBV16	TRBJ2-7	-	CASSQQQDYEQYF	TGTGCCAGCAGCCAACAACAGGACTACGAGCAGTACTTC
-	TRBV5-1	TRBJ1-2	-	CAGSLNLGQGNGYTF	TGCGCCGGCAGTTTGAATCTAGGCCAGGGGAATGGCTACACCTTC
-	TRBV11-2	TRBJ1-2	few	CASSRTQSGYTF	TGTGCCAGCAGCCGGACCCAGAGTGGCTACACCTTC
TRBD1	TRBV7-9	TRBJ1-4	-	CASSARQGQTNEKLFF	TGTGCCAGCAGCGCTAGACAGGGGCAGACTAATGAAAAACTGTTTTTT
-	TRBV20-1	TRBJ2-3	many	CSARDLSRVNYGTDTQYF	TGCAGTGCTAGAGATTTAAGCAGGGTAAATTATGGCACAGATACGCAGTATTTT
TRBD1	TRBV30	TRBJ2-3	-	CAWRDYRGVTDTQYF	TGTGCCTGGAGGGATTACAGGGGGGTCACAGATACGCAGTATTTT
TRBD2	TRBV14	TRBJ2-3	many	CASNPSGSLTQYF	TGTGCCAGTAATCCCAGCGGGAGTCTTACGCAGTATTTT
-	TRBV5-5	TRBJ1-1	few	CASSLFQGGGTEAFF	TGTGCCAGCAGCTTGTTTCAGGGCGGTGGCACTGAAGCTTTCTTT
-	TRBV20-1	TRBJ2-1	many	CSARVQLMAYNEQFF	TGCAGTGCTAGAGTACAGCTAATGGCCTACAATGAGCAGTTCTTC
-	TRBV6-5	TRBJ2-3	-	CASRRWVHLADTQYF	TGTGCCAGCAGGAGATGGGTGCACTTGGCAGATACGCAGTATTTT
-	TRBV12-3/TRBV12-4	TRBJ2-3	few	CASGGRMGTDTEYF	TGTGCCAGCGGGGGGAGAATGGGCACAGATACGGAGTATTTT
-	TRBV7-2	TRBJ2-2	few	CASSLGARGVGTGELFF	TGTGCCAGCAGCTTAGGGGCCAGGGGGGTCGGCACCGGGGAGCTGTTTTTT
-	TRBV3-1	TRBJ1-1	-	CASSHLRQNTEAFF	TGTGCCAGCAGCCACCTGCGGCAGAACACTGAAGCTTTCTTT
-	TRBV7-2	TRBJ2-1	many	CASSLPGVYEQFF	TGTGCCAGCAGCTTACCAGGGGTGTACGAGCAGTTCTTC
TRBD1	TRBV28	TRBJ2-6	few	CASRDRDSGANVLTF	TGTGCCAGCAGGGACAGGGACTCTGGGGCCAACGTCCTGACTTTC
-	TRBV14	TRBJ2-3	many	CASSPMGQGGTDTQYF	TGTGCCAGCAGCCCTATGGGGCAGGGCGGCACAGATACGCAGTATTTT
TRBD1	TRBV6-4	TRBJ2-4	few	CASSETGSRERYF	TGTGCCAGCAGTGAGACAGGGAGTAGAGAGCGGTACTTC
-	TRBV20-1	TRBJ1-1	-	CSAPGRENTEAFF	TGCAGTGCCCCGGGACGGGAGAACACTGAAGCTTTCTTT
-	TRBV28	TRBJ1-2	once	CASRDGPGGNYGYTF	TGTGCCAGCAGGGACGGACCCGGGGGTAACTATGGCTACACCTTC
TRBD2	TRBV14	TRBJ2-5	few	CASSLLGLAGDQETQYF	TGTGCCAGCAGCCTCTTGGGACTAGCGGGGGACCAAGAGACCCAGTACTTC
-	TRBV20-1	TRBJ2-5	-	CSATRPSGQETQYF	TGCAGTGCTACGCGACCATCAGGGCAAGAGACCCAGTACTTC
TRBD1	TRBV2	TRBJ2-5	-	CASSEFRGPETLYF	TGCGCCAGCAGTGAATTCAGGGGGCCAGAGACCCTGTACTTC
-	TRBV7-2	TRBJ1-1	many	CASGGEGVNTEAFF	TGTGCCTCCGGGGGGGAGGGGGTCAACACTGAAGCTTTCTTT
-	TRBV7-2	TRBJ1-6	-	CTSRGPMGYRTPLHF	TGTACCAGCAGGGGACCGATGGGCTACAGGACACCCCTCCACTTT
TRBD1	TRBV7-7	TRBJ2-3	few	CASSLAIGTASTDTQYF	TGTGCCAGCAGCTTAGCGATTGGGACAGCTAGCACAGATACGCAGTATTTT
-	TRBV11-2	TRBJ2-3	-	CASSLDLVTDTQYF	TGTGCCAGCAGCTTAGATCTCGTCACAGATACGCAGTATTTT
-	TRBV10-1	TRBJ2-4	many	CASSEGGQNVKAKNIQYF	TGCGCCAGCAGTGAAGGAGGGCAAAATGTTAAAGCCAAAAACATTCAGTACTTC
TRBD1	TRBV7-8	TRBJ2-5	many	CASSLRRQGRQETQYF	TGTGCCAGCAGCTTACGAAGACAGGGGAGGCAAGAGACCCAGTACTTC
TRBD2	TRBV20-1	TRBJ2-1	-	CSARVLAGANEQFF	TGCAGTGCTAGAGTGTTAGCGGGAGCCAATGAGCAGTTCTTC
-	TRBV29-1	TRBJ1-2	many	CSVGNYGYTF	TGCAGCGTCGGGAACTATGGCTACACCTTC
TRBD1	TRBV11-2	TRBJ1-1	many	CASSSNRGPGNTEAFF	TGTGCCAGCAGCTCGAACAGGGGGCCGGGGAACACTGAAGCTTTCTTT
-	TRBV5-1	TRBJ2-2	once	CASSLVPNTGERFF	TGCGCCAGCAGCTTGGTACCGAACACCGGGGAGCGGTTTTTT
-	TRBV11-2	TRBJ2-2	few	CASSSHLGTGELFF	TGTGCCAGCAGCTCCCATTTAGGCACCGGGGAGCTGTTTTTT
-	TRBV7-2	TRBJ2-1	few	CASSPHELVRKHNEQFF	TGTGCCAGCAGCCCCCACGAACTGGTCCGGAAGCACAATGAGCAGTTCTTC
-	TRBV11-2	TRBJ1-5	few	CASSLGREGNQPQHF	TGTGCCAGCAGCTTAGGACGAGAAGGCAATCAGCCCCAGCATTTT
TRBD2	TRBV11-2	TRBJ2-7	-	CASSFDAGGRYEQYF	TGTGCCAGCAGCTTTGATGCGGGGGGGAGGTACGAGCAGTACTTC
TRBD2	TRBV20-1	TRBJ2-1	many	CSARTSGGAWEQFF	TGCAGTGCGAGGACTAGCGGGGGGGCATGGGAGCAGTTCTTC
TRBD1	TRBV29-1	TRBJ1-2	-	CSASTGGAGGYTF	TGCAGCGCCTCGACAGGGGGCGCGGGTGGCTACACCTTC
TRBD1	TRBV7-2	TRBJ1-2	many	CASSFGGQGRYGYTF	TGTGCCAGCAGCTTCGGGGGACAGGGAAGGTATGGCTACACCTTC
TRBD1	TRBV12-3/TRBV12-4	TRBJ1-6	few	CASSLDRGYSPLHF	TGTGCCAGCAGCTTAGACAGGGGGTATTCACCCCTCCACTTT
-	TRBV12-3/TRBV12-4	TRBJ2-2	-	CASSYSGGELFF	TGTGCCAGCAGTTATTCGGGCGGGGAGCTGTTTTTT
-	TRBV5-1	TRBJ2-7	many	CASSFLQTGSPVEQYF	TGCGCCAGCAGCTTCCTACAAACAGGGTCTCCAGTCGAGCAGTACTTC
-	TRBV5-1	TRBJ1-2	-	CASSPTLLNYGYTF	TGCGCCAGCAGCCCGACCTTACTTAACTATGGCTACACCTTC
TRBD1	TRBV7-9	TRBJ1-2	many	CASSRDRGPEYGYTF	TGTGCCAGCAGCCGCGACAGGGGGCCGGAATATGGCTACACCTTC
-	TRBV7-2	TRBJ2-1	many	CASSIRTEQFF	TGTGCCAGCAGCATCCGGACAGAGCAGTTCTTC
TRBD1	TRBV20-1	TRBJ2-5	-	CSARDRVVNQETQYF	TGCAGTGCTAGGGACAGGGTCGTGAACCAAGAGACCCAGTACTTC
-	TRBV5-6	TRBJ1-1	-	CASSDRMGTHREAFF	TGTGCCAGCAGCGACCGTATGGGCACTCATCGGGAAGCTTTCTTT
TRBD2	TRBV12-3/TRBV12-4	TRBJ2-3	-	CASRPLAGGPGDTQYF	TGTGCCAGCAGACCCCTGGCGGGGGGGCCTGGAGATACGCAGTATTTT
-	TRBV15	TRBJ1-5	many	CATLRMRDSNQPQHF	TGTGCCACCCTACGTATGCGAGATAGCAATCAGCCCCAGCATTTT